This TCR beta chain was documented in a study of a mutant IDH1 vaccine in newly diagnosed glioma. Study in general: The start of vaccination came 4-6 weeks after radiotherapy alone, or with temozolomide cycles. Week 35 was safety follow-up visit V12; week 47 was end-of-study visit V13. Study-level findings and limits: A vaccine-induced immune response developed in approximately 94% of the patients.

A word on this clone: Antigen unknown.

This CDR3 is built from 12 residues. The germline gives CDR1 KGHSH, CDR2 LQKENI. The germline V and J ends were trimmed by 4 bases and 1 base, with 4 bases remaining between them. Assay: immunoSEQ multiplex PCR; the TCRdb copy retains only in-frame clones and omits some. The table lists more than 35,000 clones, 75% of them singletons. The time point: week 47, end of study. One vaccine dose held 300 ug of mutant IDH1 20-mer peptide and came with topical imiquimod. New astrocytomas of WHO grade 3 or 4 that were IDH1-mutant and ATRX-lost were found in the donors. This receptor was identified in a man aged 35-49 years with glioma. Sequences were derived from PBMCs, sampled from a glioma patient whose treatment included an IDH1 peptide vaccine. The chain is built from TRBV18 and TRBJ1-1; no clear D. This CDR3 reads CASSQGNTEAFF. CDR3 DNA sequence: TGTGCCAGCTCACAGGGGAACACTGAAGCTTTCTTT.